This TCR beta chain was retrieved from a study of spatial heterogeneity in lung cancer. The wider study: Matched bulk RNA-seq gave a T cell module score that correlated strongly with tumor-region TCR transcript counts.

This clonotype was observed at least ten times. Its antigen is not known. The CDR3 loop spans 15 amino acids. CDR1 and CDR2 (germline): MNHEY, SVGAGI. Trimming shortened V by 0 bases and J by 2 bases, and 10 bases separated the two germline ends. MiXCR was run by TCRdb on the 5' RACE reads, yielding one entry per CDR3 protein. This table has approximately 8,000 distinct CDR3 sequences, 7% to 10% appearing once. Time point here: sample taken at primary tumor resection. Study-level results: It was found that expanded intratumoral alpha and beta TCR counts tracked tumor mutation counts. Counts of ubiquitous and regional expanded TCRs tracked ubiquitous and regional nonsynonymous mutations, respectively.

Sequenced here: lung tumor tissue, sampled at surgery. V and J are TRBV6-5 and TRBJ1-1, with D unclear. The clonotype comes from a male donor with early-stage non-small cell lung cancer. This CDR3 is CASSYSVGRNTEAFF. CDR3 sequence (DNA): TGTGCCAGCAGTTACTCTGTGGGGAGAAACACTGAAGCTTTCTTT.